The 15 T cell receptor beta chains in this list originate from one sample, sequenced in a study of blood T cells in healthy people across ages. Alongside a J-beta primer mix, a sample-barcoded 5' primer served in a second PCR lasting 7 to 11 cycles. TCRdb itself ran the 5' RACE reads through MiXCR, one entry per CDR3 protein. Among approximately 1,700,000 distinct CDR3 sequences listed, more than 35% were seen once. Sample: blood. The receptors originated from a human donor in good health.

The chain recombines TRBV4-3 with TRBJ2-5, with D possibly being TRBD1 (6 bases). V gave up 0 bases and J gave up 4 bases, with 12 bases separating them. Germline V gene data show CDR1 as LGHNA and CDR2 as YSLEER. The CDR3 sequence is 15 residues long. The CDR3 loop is CASSQDSQGRETQYF. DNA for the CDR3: TGCGCCAGCAGCCAAGACTCCCAGGGGAGAGAGACCCAGTACTTC.

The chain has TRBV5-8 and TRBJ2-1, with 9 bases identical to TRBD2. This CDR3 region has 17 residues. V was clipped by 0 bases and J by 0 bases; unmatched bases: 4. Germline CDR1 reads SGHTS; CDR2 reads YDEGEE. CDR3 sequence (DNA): TGTGCCAGCAGCTTGGAGCGGGGGGCCCGCTCCTACAATGAGCAGTTCTTC. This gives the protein CASSLERGARSYNEQFF.

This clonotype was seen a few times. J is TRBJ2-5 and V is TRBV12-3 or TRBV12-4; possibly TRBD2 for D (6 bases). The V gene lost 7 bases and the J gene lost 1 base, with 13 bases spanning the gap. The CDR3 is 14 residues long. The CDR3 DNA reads TGTGCCAGCACTCCTTTGGGGGGCCAAGAGACCCAGTACTTC. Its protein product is CASTPLGGQETQYF.

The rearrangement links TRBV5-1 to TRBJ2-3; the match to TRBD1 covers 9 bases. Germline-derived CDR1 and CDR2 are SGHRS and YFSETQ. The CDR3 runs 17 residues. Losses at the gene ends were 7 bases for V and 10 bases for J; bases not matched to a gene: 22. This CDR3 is CASSDRGLGNSPRSQYF. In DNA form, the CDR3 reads TGCGCCAGCTCGGACAGGGGTTTGGGTAACAGCCCTCGATCGCAGTATTTT.

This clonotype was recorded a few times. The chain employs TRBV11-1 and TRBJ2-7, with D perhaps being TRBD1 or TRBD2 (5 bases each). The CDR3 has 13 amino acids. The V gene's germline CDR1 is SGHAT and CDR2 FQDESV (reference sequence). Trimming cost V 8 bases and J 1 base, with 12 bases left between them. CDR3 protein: CASVGGPSYEQYF. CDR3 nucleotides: TGTGCCAGCGTTGGGGGACCTTCCTACGAGCAGTACTTC.

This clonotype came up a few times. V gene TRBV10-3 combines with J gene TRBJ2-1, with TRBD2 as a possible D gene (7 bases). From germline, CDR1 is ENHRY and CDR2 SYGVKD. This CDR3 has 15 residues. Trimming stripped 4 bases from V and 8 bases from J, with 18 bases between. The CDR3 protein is CAISARGGPIHEQFF. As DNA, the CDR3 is TGTGCCATCAGTGCGAGGGGGGGCCCCATCCATGAGCAGTTCTTC.

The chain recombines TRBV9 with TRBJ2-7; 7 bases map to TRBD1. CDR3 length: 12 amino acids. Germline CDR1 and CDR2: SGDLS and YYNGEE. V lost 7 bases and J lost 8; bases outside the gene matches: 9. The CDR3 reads CASSSGGTKQYF. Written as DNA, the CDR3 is TGTGCCAGCTCGTCAGGGGGAACTAAGCAGTACTTC.

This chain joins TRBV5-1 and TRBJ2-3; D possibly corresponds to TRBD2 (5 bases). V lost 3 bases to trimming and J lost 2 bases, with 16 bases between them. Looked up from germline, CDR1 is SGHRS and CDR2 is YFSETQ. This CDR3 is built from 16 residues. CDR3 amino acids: CASSSTRTGYTDTQYF. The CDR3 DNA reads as TGCGCCAGCAGCTCGACCCGGACGGGATACACAGATACGCAGTATTTT.

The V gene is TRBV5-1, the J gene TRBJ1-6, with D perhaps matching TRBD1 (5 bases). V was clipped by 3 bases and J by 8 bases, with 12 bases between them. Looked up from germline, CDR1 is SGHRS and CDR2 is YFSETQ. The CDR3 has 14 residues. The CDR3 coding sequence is TGCGCCAGCAGCTGGGACGATCCGGATTCACCCCTCCACTTT. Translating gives CASSWDDPDSPLHF.

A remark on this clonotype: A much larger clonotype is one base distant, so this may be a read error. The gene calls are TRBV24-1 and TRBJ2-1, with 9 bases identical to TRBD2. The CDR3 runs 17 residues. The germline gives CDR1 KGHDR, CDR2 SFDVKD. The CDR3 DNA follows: TGTGCCCCCAGTGATCACCCTGGATTAGCGGGAGCCAATGAGCAGTTCTTC. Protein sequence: CAPSDHPGLAGANEQFF.

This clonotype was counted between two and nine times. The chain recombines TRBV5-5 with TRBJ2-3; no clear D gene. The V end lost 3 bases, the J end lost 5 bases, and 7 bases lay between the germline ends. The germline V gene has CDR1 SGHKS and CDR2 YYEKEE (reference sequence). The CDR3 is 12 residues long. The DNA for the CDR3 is TGTGCCAGCAGCTCCCACTTAGATACGCAGTATTTT. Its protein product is CASSSHLDTQYF.

The CDR3 protein is CSVDRGLASSEQFF. CDR3 bases: TGCAGCGTTGACAGGGGGCTAGCGTCGAGTGAGCAGTTCTTC. This chain links TRBV29-1 with TRBJ2-1; TRBD1 aligns across 8 bases. CDR3 length equals 14 residues. The germline CDR1 and CDR2 sequences are SQVTM and ANQGSEA. V dropped 3 bases and J dropped 9; count of bases not matched to a gene: 10.

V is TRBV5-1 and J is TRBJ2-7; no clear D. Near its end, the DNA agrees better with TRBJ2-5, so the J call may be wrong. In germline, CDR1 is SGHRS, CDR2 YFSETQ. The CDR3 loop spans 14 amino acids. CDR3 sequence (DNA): TGCGCCAGCAGCTCCTCCGACCCTACGGGGACCCAGTACTTC. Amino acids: CASSSSDPTGTQYF.

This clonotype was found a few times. The CDR3 DNA reads TGCAGCGTTGAAGGGACAGGGAGAAGCTATGGCTACACCTTC. Translating gives CSVEGTGRSYGYTF. V and J are TRBV29-1 and TRBJ1-2, with 8 bases lining up with TRBD1. J lost 4 bases, V lost 1 base, and 5 bases had no gene match. The germline V gene has CDR1 SQVTM and CDR2 ANQGSEA. This CDR3 is built from 14 residues. The full variable domain, its missing parts supplied by reference TRBV29-1 and TRBJ1-2, is SAVISQKPSRDICQRGTSLTIQCQVDSQVTMMFWYRQQPGQSLTLIATANQGSEATYESGFVIDKFPISRPNLTFSTLTVSNMSPEDSSIYLCSVEGTGRSYGYTFGSGTRLTVV.

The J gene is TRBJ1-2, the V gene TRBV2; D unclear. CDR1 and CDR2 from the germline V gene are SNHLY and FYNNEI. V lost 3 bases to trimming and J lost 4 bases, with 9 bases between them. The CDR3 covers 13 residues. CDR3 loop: CASSDLRLYGYTF. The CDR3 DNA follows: TGTGCCAGCAGTGACCTGAGGCTCTATGGCTACACCTTC.